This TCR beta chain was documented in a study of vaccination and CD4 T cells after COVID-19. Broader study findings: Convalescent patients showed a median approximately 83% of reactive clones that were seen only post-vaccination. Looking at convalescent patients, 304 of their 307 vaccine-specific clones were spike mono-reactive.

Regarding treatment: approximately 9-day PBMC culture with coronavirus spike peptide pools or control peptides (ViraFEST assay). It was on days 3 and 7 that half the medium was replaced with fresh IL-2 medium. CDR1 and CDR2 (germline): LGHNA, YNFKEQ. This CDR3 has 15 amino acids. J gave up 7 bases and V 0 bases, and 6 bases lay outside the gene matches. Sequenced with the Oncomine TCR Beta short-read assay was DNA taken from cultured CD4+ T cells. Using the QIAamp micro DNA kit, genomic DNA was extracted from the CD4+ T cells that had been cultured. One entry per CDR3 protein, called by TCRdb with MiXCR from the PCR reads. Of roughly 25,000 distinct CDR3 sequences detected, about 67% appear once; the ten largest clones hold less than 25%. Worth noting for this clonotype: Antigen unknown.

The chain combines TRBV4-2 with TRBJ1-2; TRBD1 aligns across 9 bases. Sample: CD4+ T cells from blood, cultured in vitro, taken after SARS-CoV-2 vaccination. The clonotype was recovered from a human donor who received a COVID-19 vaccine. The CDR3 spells CASSQDPDRGAGYTF. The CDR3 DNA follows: TGTGCCAGCAGCCAAGATCCCGACAGGGGGGCTGGCTACACCTTC.